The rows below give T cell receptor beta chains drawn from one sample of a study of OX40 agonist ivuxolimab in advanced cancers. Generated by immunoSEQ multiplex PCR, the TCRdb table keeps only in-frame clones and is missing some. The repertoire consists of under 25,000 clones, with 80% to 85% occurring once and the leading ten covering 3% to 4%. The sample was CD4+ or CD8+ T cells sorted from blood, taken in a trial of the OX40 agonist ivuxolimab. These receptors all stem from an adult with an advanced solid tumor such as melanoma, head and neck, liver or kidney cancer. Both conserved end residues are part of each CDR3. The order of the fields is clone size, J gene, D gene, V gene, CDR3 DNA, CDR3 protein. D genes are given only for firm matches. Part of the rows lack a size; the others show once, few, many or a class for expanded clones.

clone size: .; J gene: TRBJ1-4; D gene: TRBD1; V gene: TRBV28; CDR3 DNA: TGTGCCAGCAGCTTACCCGGGACAGGAAATAATGAAAAACTGTTTTTT; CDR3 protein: CASSLPGTGNNEKLFF
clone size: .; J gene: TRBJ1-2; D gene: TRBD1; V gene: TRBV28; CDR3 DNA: TGTGCCAGAGCCGCCGGAGGGGGCCTGAATGGCTACACCTTC; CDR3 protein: CARAAGGGLNGYTF
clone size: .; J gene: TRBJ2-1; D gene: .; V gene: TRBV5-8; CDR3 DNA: TGTGCCAGCAGCTTGGTCCGATACAATGAGCAGTTCTTC; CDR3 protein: CASSLVRYNEQFF
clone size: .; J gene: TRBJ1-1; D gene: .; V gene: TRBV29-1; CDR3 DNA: TGCAGCGTTGACGGGGGCGGCGGGAACACTGAAGCTTTCTTT; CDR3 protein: CSVDGGGGNTEAFF
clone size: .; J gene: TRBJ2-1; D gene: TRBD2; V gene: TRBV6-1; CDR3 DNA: TGTGCCAGCAGTGAGGGACTAGCGGAATACAATGAGCAGTTCTTC; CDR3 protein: CASSEGLAEYNEQFF
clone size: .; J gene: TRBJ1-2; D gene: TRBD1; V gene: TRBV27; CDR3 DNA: TGTGCCACCTTTCACCTTCGGACAGGTCGCTATGGCTACACCTTC; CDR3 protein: CATFHLRTGRYGYTF
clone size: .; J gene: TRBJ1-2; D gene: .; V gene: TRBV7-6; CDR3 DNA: TGTGCCAGCAGCTTAAACGGCGATTATGGCTACACCTTC; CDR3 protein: CASSLNGDYGYTF
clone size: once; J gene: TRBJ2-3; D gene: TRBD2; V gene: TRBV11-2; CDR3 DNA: TGTGCCAGCAGCCGAAGACTAGCGGGAGTAGCAGATACGCAGTATTTT; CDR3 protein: CASSRRLAGVADTQYF
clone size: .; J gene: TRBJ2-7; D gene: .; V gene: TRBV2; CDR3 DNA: TGTGCCAGCAGGGGGGGAACCTACGAGCAGTACTTC; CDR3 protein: CASRGGTYEQYF
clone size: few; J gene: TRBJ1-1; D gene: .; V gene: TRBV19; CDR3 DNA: TGTGCCAGTAGTCGACAGAACACTGAAGCTTTCTTT; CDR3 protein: CASSRQNTEAFF
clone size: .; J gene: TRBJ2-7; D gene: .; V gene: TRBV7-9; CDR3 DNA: TGTGCCAGCAGAGACGGGACCCAAAACCCTTACGAGCAGTACTTC; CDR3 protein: CASRDGTQNPYEQYF
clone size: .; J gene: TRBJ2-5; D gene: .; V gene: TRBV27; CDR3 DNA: TGTGCCAGCAGTCCGAGGACAGCTCAAGAGACCCAGTACTTC; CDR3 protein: CASSPRTAQETQYF
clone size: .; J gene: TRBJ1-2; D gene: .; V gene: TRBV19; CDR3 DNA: TGTGCCAGTAGTACCCGGGACCGAAACTATGGCTACACCTTC; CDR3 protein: CASSTRDRNYGYTF
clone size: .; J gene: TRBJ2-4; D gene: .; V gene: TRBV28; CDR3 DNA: TGTGCCAGCAGTGGCGGAGAGTTAGCCAAAAACATTCAGTACTTC; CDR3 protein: CASSGGELAKNIQYF
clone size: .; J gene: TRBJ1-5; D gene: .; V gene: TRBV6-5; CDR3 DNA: TGTGCCAGCAAAGATAGCAATCAGCCCCAGCATTTT; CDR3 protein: CASKDSNQPQHF
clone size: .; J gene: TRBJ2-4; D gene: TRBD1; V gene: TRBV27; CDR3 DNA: TGTGCCAGCAGCGGACAGGGCCCTCCGAAAAACATTCAGTACTTC; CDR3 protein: CASSGQGPPKNIQYF
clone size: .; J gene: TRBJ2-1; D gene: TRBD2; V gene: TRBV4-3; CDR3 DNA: TGCGCCAGCAGCCTACTAGCGGGAGTGGATGAGCAGTTCTTC; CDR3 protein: CASSLLAGVDEQFF
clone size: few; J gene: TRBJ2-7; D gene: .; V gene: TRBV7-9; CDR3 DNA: TGTGCCAGCAGCCCGGACAGTTCCTACGAGCAGTACTTC; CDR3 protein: CASSPDSSYEQYF
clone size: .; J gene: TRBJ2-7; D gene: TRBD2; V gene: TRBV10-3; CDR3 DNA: TGTGCCACCACTGACGGGAGGGCATCCTACGAGCAGTACTTC; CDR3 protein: CATTDGRASYEQYF
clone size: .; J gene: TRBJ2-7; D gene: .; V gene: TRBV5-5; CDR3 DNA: TGTGCCAGCAGCTCCACGACTCCCTACGAGCAGTACTTC; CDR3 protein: CASSSTTPYEQYF
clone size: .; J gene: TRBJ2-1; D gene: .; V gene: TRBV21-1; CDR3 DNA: TGTGCCAGCAGCAAAGGTATAGGGACTAGCGGGGAGGCTGAGCAGTTCTTC; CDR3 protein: CASSKGIGTSGEAEQFF
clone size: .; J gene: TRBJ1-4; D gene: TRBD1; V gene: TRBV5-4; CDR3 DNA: TGTGCCAGCAGCCCCACCGGGACAGCAACTAATGAAAAACTGTTTTTT; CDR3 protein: CASSPTGTATNEKLFF
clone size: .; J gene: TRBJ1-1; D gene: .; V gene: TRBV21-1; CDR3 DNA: TGTGCCAGCAGCAAAGAGATCAGGGAGAACACTGAAGCTTTCTTT; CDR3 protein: CASSKEIRENTEAFF
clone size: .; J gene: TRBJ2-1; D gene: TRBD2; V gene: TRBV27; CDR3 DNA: TGTGCCAGCAACGGACTAGCGGGAGGTAATGAGCAGTTCTTC; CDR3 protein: CASNGLAGGNEQFF
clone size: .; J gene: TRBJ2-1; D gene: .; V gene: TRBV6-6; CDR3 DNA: TGTGCCAGCAGCTCCGGGGGTCGGGGGCGCTACAATGAGCAGTTCTTC; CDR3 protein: CASSSGGRGRYNEQFF
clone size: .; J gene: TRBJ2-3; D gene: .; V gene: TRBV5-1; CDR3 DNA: TGCGCCAGCAGCTTGGCCGGCCCCACGGATACGCAGTATTTT; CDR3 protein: CASSLAGPTDTQYF
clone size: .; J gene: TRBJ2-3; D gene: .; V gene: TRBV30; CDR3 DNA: TGTGCCTGGAGTGTAAGCCGGACCCTCACCTGGGATACGCAGTATTTT; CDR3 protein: CAWSVSRTLTWDTQYF
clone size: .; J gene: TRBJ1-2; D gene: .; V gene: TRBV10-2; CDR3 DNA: TGCGCCAGCAGTGATAGGGGGGCCGCGCAAGGTAATGGCTACACCTTC; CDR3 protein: CASSDRGAAQGNGYTF
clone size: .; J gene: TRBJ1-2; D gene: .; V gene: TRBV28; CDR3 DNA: TGTGCCAGCAGGCCCCGAGAAGGGGGCTATGGCTACACCTTC; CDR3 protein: CASRPREGGYGYTF
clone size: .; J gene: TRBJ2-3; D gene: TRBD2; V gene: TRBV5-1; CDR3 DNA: TGCGCCAGCAGCAAGTCTAGCGGGAGTAATACGCAGTATTTT; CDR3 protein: CASSKSSGSNTQYF
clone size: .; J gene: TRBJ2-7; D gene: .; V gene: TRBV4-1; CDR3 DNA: TGCGCCAGCAGCCTTCGGTCCCAGGGACGGGACGAGCAGTACTTC; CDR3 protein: CASSLRSQGRDEQYF
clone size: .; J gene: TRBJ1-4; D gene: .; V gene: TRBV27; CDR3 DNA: TGTGCCAGCAGTTCCTTTGGAAGGGGGGGAGCTAATGAAAAACTGTTTTTT; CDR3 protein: CASSSFGRGGANEKLFF
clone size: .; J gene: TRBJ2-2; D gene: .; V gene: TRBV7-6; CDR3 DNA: TGTGCCAGCAGCTTAATGGGAGACGTCGCCGGGGAGCTGTTTTTT; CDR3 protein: CASSLMGDVAGELFF